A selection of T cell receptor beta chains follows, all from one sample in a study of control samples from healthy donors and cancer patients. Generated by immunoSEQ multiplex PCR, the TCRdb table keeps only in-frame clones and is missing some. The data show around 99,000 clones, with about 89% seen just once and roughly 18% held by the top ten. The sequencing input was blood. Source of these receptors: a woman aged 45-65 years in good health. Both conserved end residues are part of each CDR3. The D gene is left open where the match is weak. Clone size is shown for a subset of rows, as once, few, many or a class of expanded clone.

CDR3aa: CASSYLGQDQPQHF
CDR3nt: TGTGCCAGCAGCTATTTAGGACAGGATCAGCCCCAGCATTTT
d_gene: TRBD1
j_gene: TRBJ1-5
abundance: NA
v_gene: TRBV7-9

CDR3aa: CASRRSWQLETQYF
CDR3nt: TGTGCCAGCAGGAGGTCGTGGCAGCTAGAGACCCAGTACTTC
d_gene: NA
j_gene: TRBJ2-5
abundance: NA
v_gene: TRBV6-5

CDR3aa: CASSYRQGNTGELFF
CDR3nt: TGTGCCAGCAGCTATAGACAGGGGAACACCGGGGAGCTGTTTTTT
d_gene: TRBD1
j_gene: TRBJ2-2
abundance: NA
v_gene: TRBV7-3

CDR3aa: CASRRAGGAHQPQHF
CDR3nt: TGTGCCAGCAGGCGGGCCGGGGGAGCTCATCAGCCCCAGCATTTT
d_gene: NA
j_gene: TRBJ1-5
abundance: NA
v_gene: TRBV27

CDR3aa: CASSYSAAGRYEQYF
CDR3nt: TGTGCCAGCAGTTACTCCGCGGCGGGGCGCTACGAGCAGTACTTC
d_gene: NA
j_gene: TRBJ2-7
abundance: NA
v_gene: TRBV6-5

CDR3aa: CASSQDGSGRAYEQFF
CDR3nt: TGCGCCAGCAGCCAAGATGGTAGCGGGAGGGCATATGAGCAGTTCTTC
d_gene: TRBD2
j_gene: TRBJ2-1
abundance: once
v_gene: TRBV4-1

CDR3aa: CASSLAGDTQYF
CDR3nt: TGTGCCAGCAGCTTAGCGGGAGATACGCAGTATTTT
d_gene: NA
j_gene: TRBJ2-3
abundance: NA
v_gene: TRBV11-2

CDR3aa: CASSRDRGPEKLFF
CDR3nt: TGTGCCAGCTCGCGCGACAGGGGGCCTGAAAAACTGTTTTTT
d_gene: TRBD1
j_gene: TRBJ1-4
abundance: NA
v_gene: TRBV18

CDR3aa: CASSLPGQGFEQYF
CDR3nt: TGTGCCAGCAGCCTTCCGGGACAGGGGTTCGAGCAGTACTTC
d_gene: TRBD1
j_gene: TRBJ2-7
abundance: NA
v_gene: TRBV11-2

CDR3aa: CASSSTLDYGYTF
CDR3nt: TGTGCCAGCAGTTCTACTTTGGACTATGGCTACACCTTC
d_gene: NA
j_gene: TRBJ1-2
abundance: NA
v_gene: TRBV28

CDR3aa: CASSYRGASGYTF
CDR3nt: TGTGCCAGCAGCTACAGGGGAGCCAGTGGCTACACCTTC
d_gene: TRBD1
j_gene: TRBJ1-2
abundance: NA
v_gene: TRBV7-2

CDR3aa: CASSFRDHSETQYF
CDR3nt: TGCGCCAGCAGCTTTCGGGACCACTCGGAGACCCAGTACTTC
d_gene: NA
j_gene: TRBJ2-5
abundance: NA
v_gene: TRBV4-3

CDR3aa: CASSLVAFTSFFRTEAFF
CDR3nt: TGCGCCAGCAGCTTGGTAGCCTTCACAAGTTTCTTCCGCACTGAAGCTTTCTTT
d_gene: NA
j_gene: TRBJ1-1
abundance: NA
v_gene: TRBV5-1

CDR3aa: CASSFLRRGGDRGNQPQHF
CDR3nt: TGTGCCAGCAGTTTCCTCCGAAGGGGGGGGGACAGGGGCAATCAGCCCCAGCATTTT
d_gene: TRBD1
j_gene: TRBJ1-5
abundance: NA
v_gene: TRBV2

CDR3aa: CASSLPAGMWETQYF
CDR3nt: TGTGCCAGCAGCTTGCCGGCGGGAATGTGGGAGACCCAGTACTTC
d_gene: NA
j_gene: TRBJ2-5
abundance: NA
v_gene: TRBV7-2

CDR3aa: CASSVSGTSGGKYEQYF
CDR3nt: TGCGCCAGCAGCGTGTCCGGGACTAGCGGGGGCAAGTACGAGCAGTACTTC
d_gene: TRBD2
j_gene: TRBJ2-7
abundance: NA
v_gene: TRBV5-1

CDR3aa: CASKETEGSPLHF
CDR3nt: TGTGCCAGCAAAGAAACAGAGGGCTCACCCCTCCACTTT
d_gene: NA
j_gene: TRBJ1-6
abundance: NA
v_gene: TRBV9

CDR3aa: CASSPGPGSQYEQYF
CDR3nt: TGTGCCAGCAGCCCCGGGCCGGGATCTCAATACGAGCAGTACTTC
d_gene: NA
j_gene: TRBJ2-7
abundance: NA
v_gene: TRBV6-5

CDR3aa: CSASVSGTF
CDR3nt: TGCAGTGCTAGCGTGTCTGGCACCTTC
d_gene: NA
j_gene: TRBJ1-2
abundance: few
v_gene: TRBV20-1

CDR3aa: CASSPGGEAFF
CDR3nt: TGTGCCAGCAGCCCGGGTGGCGAAGCTTTCTTT
d_gene: NA
j_gene: TRBJ1-1
abundance: NA
v_gene: TRBV5-4

CDR3aa: CASSWGTDQPQHF
CDR3nt: TGTGCCAGTAGTTGGGGGACCGATCAGCCCCAGCATTTT
d_gene: NA
j_gene: TRBJ1-5
abundance: NA
v_gene: TRBV19

CDR3aa: CASSPTPAGVTEAFF
CDR3nt: TGCGCCAGCAGCCCCACTCCCGCAGGGGTCACTGAAGCTTTCTTT
d_gene: NA
j_gene: TRBJ1-1
abundance: few
v_gene: TRBV4-1

CDR3aa: CASSSMGYEQYF
CDR3nt: TGTGCCAGCAGCTCGATGGGCTACGAGCAGTACTTC
d_gene: NA
j_gene: TRBJ2-7
abundance: NA
v_gene: TRBV13

CDR3aa: CASSARASVGETQYF
CDR3nt: TGTGCCAGCAGCGCCCGGGCTAGCGTAGGAGAGACCCAGTACTTC
d_gene: NA
j_gene: TRBJ2-5
abundance: NA
v_gene: TRBV5-4

CDR3aa: CVPDLSSGSYNEQFF
CDR3nt: TGTGTCCCGGATCTATCTAGCGGCTCCTACAATGAGCAGTTCTTC
d_gene: NA
j_gene: TRBJ2-1
abundance: NA
v_gene: TRBV21-1

CDR3aa: CASSLAGQRNTIYF
CDR3nt: TGTGCCAGCAGCTTAGCCGGACAGCGAAACACCATATATTTT
d_gene: NA
j_gene: TRBJ1-3
abundance: NA
v_gene: TRBV7-9

CDR3aa: CALGRTEAFF
CDR3nt: TGTGCCCTCGGGAGGACTGAAGCTTTCTTT
d_gene: NA
j_gene: TRBJ1-1
abundance: NA
v_gene: TRBV30

CDR3aa: CASSRDSPGSPLHF
CDR3nt: TGCGCCAGCAGCCGGGACAGCCCTGGGTCACCCCTCCACTTT
d_gene: TRBD1
j_gene: TRBJ1-6
abundance: NA
v_gene: TRBV5-1

CDR3aa: CASSVAEGVSETQYF
CDR3nt: TGTGCCAGCAGCGTAGCTGAGGGCGTTAGTGAGACCCAGTACTTC
d_gene: NA
j_gene: TRBJ2-5
abundance: NA
v_gene: TRBV9

CDR3aa: CASSPPSNPYEQYF
CDR3nt: TGTGCCAGCTCACCACCATCCAACCCCTACGAGCAGTACTTC
d_gene: NA
j_gene: TRBJ2-7
abundance: NA
v_gene: TRBV18

CDR3aa: CASGGSYNEQFF
CDR3nt: TGTGCCAGCGGGGGCTCCTACAATGAGCAGTTCTTC
d_gene: NA
j_gene: TRBJ2-1
abundance: NA
v_gene: TRBV7-8

CDR3aa: CASSFLANTEAFF
CDR3nt: TGCGCCAGCAGCTTCCTGGCGAACACTGAAGCTTTCTTT
d_gene: NA
j_gene: TRBJ1-1
abundance: NA
v_gene: TRBV5-1

CDR3aa: CASSVGSGQPQHF
CDR3nt: TGTGCCAGCAGCGTAGGGTCCGGACAGCCCCAGCATTTT
d_gene: NA
j_gene: TRBJ1-5
abundance: NA
v_gene: TRBV9

CDR3aa: CASSGQDNYGYTF
CDR3nt: TGTGCCAGCAGTGGACAGGACAACTATGGCTACACCTTC
d_gene: TRBD1
j_gene: TRBJ1-2
abundance: NA
v_gene: TRBV6-2/TRBV6-3

CDR3aa: CASRPGHVTDTQYF
CDR3nt: TGTGCCAGCAGGCCGGGACACGTCACAGATACGCAGTATTTT
d_gene: NA
j_gene: TRBJ2-3
abundance: NA
v_gene: TRBV6-5

CDR3aa: CASSRPATGAYGYTF
CDR3nt: TGTGCCAGCAGCCGACCGGCCACAGGGGCCTATGGCTACACCTTC
d_gene: TRBD1
j_gene: TRBJ1-2
abundance: NA
v_gene: TRBV5-6

CDR3aa: CASSQDSVDTQYF
CDR3nt: TGTGCCAGCAGCCAAGACTCTGTAGATACGCAGTATTTT
d_gene: NA
j_gene: TRBJ2-3
abundance: once
v_gene: TRBV14

CDR3aa: CASTPWGEAQHF
CDR3nt: TGTGCCAGCACCCCGTGGGGGGAAGCCCAGCATTTT
d_gene: NA
j_gene: TRBJ1-5
abundance: NA
v_gene: TRBV6-5

CDR3aa: CATADYGPTQPQHF
CDR3nt: TGTGCCACCGCGGATTACGGGCCTACGCAGCCCCAGCATTTT
d_gene: NA
j_gene: TRBJ1-5
abundance: NA
v_gene: TRBV2

CDR3aa: CASRSGNLPRSGYTF
CDR3nt: TGTGCCAGCAGGAGTGGTAACCTTCCTAGATCTGGCTACACCTTC
d_gene: NA
j_gene: TRBJ1-2
abundance: NA
v_gene: TRBV27

CDR3aa: CATSREEDPSSGNTIYF
CDR3nt: TGTGCCACCAGCAGAGAAGAAGATCCCTCCTCTGGAAACACCATATATTTT
d_gene: NA
j_gene: TRBJ1-3
abundance: NA
v_gene: TRBV15

CDR3aa: CASRARGASGELFF
CDR3nt: TGTGCCAGCAGGGCCCGGGGAGCGTCCGGGGAGCTGTTTTTT
d_gene: NA
j_gene: TRBJ2-2
abundance: NA
v_gene: TRBV6-5

CDR3aa: CASSATGTEETQYF
CDR3nt: TGTGCCAGCAGTGCCACCGGGACAGAAGAGACCCAGTACTTC
d_gene: TRBD1
j_gene: TRBJ2-5
abundance: NA
v_gene: TRBV6-2/TRBV6-3

CDR3aa: CASSQRDSKRTDTQYF
CDR3nt: TGCGCCAGCAGCCAACGGGACTCTAAGAGGACAGATACGCAGTATTTT
d_gene: NA
j_gene: TRBJ2-3
abundance: NA
v_gene: TRBV4-1

CDR3aa: CASSRLAGRQGAEGETQYF
CDR3nt: TGTGCCAGCAGTCGACTAGCGGGGCGGCAAGGAGCAGAGGGCGAGACCCAGTACTTC
d_gene: TRBD2
j_gene: TRBJ2-5
abundance: NA
v_gene: TRBV6-6

CDR3aa: CASSYPNTEAFF
CDR3nt: TGTGCCAGCAGCTACCCCAACACTGAAGCTTTCTTT
d_gene: NA
j_gene: TRBJ1-1
abundance: NA
v_gene: TRBV11-1

CDR3aa: CASRLDSNQPQHF
CDR3nt: TGTGCCAGCAGGCTAGATAGCAATCAGCCCCAGCATTTT
d_gene: NA
j_gene: TRBJ1-5
abundance: NA
v_gene: TRBV6-6

CDR3aa: CASRNRERGVWTGELFF
CDR3nt: TGTGCCAGCAGAAATAGGGAACGAGGGGTGTGGACCGGGGAGCTGTTTTTT
d_gene: NA
j_gene: TRBJ2-2
abundance: NA
v_gene: TRBV27

CDR3aa: CASSFQARGLSPLHF
CDR3nt: TGTGCCAGCAGCTTCCAAGCAAGGGGGCTCTCACCCCTCCACTTT
d_gene: TRBD1
j_gene: TRBJ1-6
abundance: NA
v_gene: TRBV7-3

CDR3aa: CASSLELAGGNNEQFF
CDR3nt: TGCGCCAGCAGCTTGGAACTAGCGGGGGGTAACAATGAGCAGTTCTTC
d_gene: TRBD2
j_gene: TRBJ2-1
abundance: NA
v_gene: TRBV5-1

CDR3aa: CASSWRATSWNEQFF
CDR3nt: TGTGCCAGCAGTTGGCGGGCTACTTCCTGGAATGAGCAGTTCTTC
d_gene: NA
j_gene: TRBJ2-1
abundance: few
v_gene: TRBV6-5

CDR3aa: CASSAPVRYF
CDR3nt: TGTGCCAGCAGTGCCCCAGTGCGGTATTTT
d_gene: NA
j_gene: TRBJ2-3
abundance: NA
v_gene: TRBV2

CDR3aa: CASSEYGSSTDTQYF
CDR3nt: TGTGCCAGCAGTGAATATGGCTCTAGCACAGATACGCAGTATTTT
d_gene: NA
j_gene: TRBJ2-3
abundance: NA
v_gene: TRBV25-1